The clone carrying this T cell receptor (beta chain) was observed at least ten times. Its antigen is still unknown. This sample was included in a study of blood T cells in healthy people across ages. In germline, CDR1 is MGHRA, CDR2 YSYEKL. The trim removed 1 base at V and 4 bases at J, leaving 4 bases unmatched. This CDR3 has 15 residues. Per individual sample, total RNA of at least 5.5 micrograms was extracted. Through a sample-barcoded 5' primer and a J-beta primer mix, a second PCR was run for about 6 to 12 cycles. Each cDNA molecule, via a template-switch adaptor with 12 random nucleotides, was tagged. TCRdb re-derived calls from the 5' RACE reads in MiXCR, one entry per CDR3 protein. The data contain hundreds of thousands of distinct CDR3 sequences, 58% of them singletons. Study results and caveats: A strong correlation between TCR beta diversity and naive T cell percentage was seen.

Sequenced input: blood. The chain employs TRBV4-1 and TRBJ2-3; 8 bases match TRBD1. This clonotype originated in a man between 60 and 75 years old in good health. CDR3 sequence: CASSQGPGGADTQYF. CDR3 DNA: TGCGCCAGCAGCCAAGGACCAGGGGGCGCAGATACGCAGTATTTT.